This TCR beta chain is from a study of shared clonotypes between healthy human individuals. Terminally differentiated effector memory CD45RA+ cells were excluded from the naive CD8 cells, which were CD45RO-negative and positively selected for CCR7. Per germline, CDR1 SEHNR and CDR2 FQNEAQ (reference sequence). J was trimmed by 1 base and V by 6 bases; bases with no gene match: 7. The length of the CDR3 is 16 residues. In the case of this clone: This same CDR3 is encoded by further DNA sequences in the sample.

Sorted-subset replicate PCRs used 200 ng DNA, approximately 33,000 T cell genomes. Sequencing used immunoSEQ multiplex PCR; TCRdb keeps in-frame clones, though not all of them. Here the sample spans approximately 810,000 clones, 80% to 95% being singletons. Input material: naive CD8+ T cells sorted from blood. The chain carries TRBV7-9 and TRBJ2-1; 9 bases map to TRBD2. This clonotype originated in a man younger than 40 in good health. CDR3 DNA: TGTGCCAGCAGTCTATTAGCGGGAGTATCCTACAATGAGCAGTTCTTC. It encodes CASSLLAGVSYNEQFF.